Below are 7 T cell receptor beta chains sequenced from a single sample in a study of blood T cell repertoires in COVID-19. Sequencing used immunoSEQ multiplex PCR; TCRdb keeps in-frame clones, though not all of them. The repertoire holds approximately 200,000 clones, with 83% as singletons. The sequencing input was peripheral blood. The receptor source for this set is a woman aged 45 to 65 with acute or convalescent COVID-19.

The V and J genes are TRBV2 and TRBJ2-1; D is unclear. Germline V gene data show CDR1 as SNHLY and CDR2 as FYNNEI. The V end lost 3 bases, the J end lost 7 bases, and 7 bases lay between the germline ends. The CDR3 sequence is 12 residues long. The chain's CDR3 is CASSDRLNEQFF. The CDR3 nucleotides read TGTGCCAGCAGTGACAGGCTGAATGAGCAGTTCTTC. Filled out from reference TRBV2 and TRBJ2-1, the complete variable domain reads EPEVTQTPSHQVTQMGQEVILRCVPISNHLYFYWYRQILGQKVEFLVSFYNNEISEKSEIFDDQFSVERPDGSNFTLKIRSTKLEDSAMYFCASSDRLNEQFFGPGTRLTVL.

This chain connects TRBV4-3 to TRBJ1-6, with D tentatively TRBD1 (5 bases). The germline CDR1 and CDR2 sequences are LGHNA and YSLEER. This CDR3 region has 16 residues. The ends were cut back, 0 bases at V and 6 bases at J, with 12 bases in the middle. The CDR3 DNA reads as TGCGCCAGCAGCCAAGATTCCGTGGGGGGTAATTCACCCCTCCACTTT. Translating it yields CASSQDSVGGNSPLHF.

To note about this clone: Other DNA sequences of this sample code for an identical CDR3. The chain combines TRBV2 with TRBJ2-3; 8 nucleotides align to TRBD1. The V segment lost 5 bases and the J segment 4 bases; nucleotides outside the gene matches: 8. Germline CDR1 is SNHLY and CDR2 is FYNNEI. This CDR3 is 15 amino acids long. The CDR3 DNA reads as TGTGCCAGCAGTCCAGACAGGGGTCTGGCAGATACGCAGTATTTT. Translating gives CASSPDRGLADTQYF.

The chain joins TRBV6-5 to TRBJ1-5; D ambiguous. V was shortened by 5 bases and J by 0 bases, with 11 bases between the two germline ends. The CDR3 runs 15 residues. The V gene's germline CDR1 is MNHEY and CDR2 SVGAGI. The CDR3 reads CASSTLRNSNQPQHF. CDR3 coding DNA: TGTGCCAGCAGTACCCTCAGGAATAGCAATCAGCCCCAGCATTTT.

The gene calls are TRBV9 and TRBJ2-3, with 12 bases lining up with TRBD1. Germline CDR1 SGDLS, CDR2 YYNGEE. The CDR3 runs to 16 residues. V lost 4 bases, J lost 4 bases, and 7 bases stayed unmatched. This CDR3 reads CASSISGTGGADTQYF. The CDR3, as DNA: TGTGCCAGCAGCATCTCCGGGACAGGGGGCGCAGATACGCAGTATTTT.

The chain has TRBV19 and TRBJ2-1; a possible D gene is TRBD1 (6 bases). CDR1 is LNHDA and CDR2 is SQIVND in the germline V gene (reference sequence). This CDR3 contains 12 residues. Trimming pared 1 base from V and 9 bases from J, leaving 7 bases between. The CDR3 DNA sequence: TGTGCCAGTAGTATAGCAGGGGTTGAGCAGTTCTTC. This encodes CASSIAGVEQFF.

Only a few counts were recorded for this clone. This chain connects TRBV4-1 to TRBJ2-7; 9 bases match TRBD2. Germline assignment: CDR1 MGHRA and CDR2 YSYEKL. The CDR3 runs to 16 residues. Trimming at V came to 1 base and at J to 2 bases, leaving 6 bases not matched to a gene. In DNA, the CDR3 is TGCGCCAGCAGCCAAGTCTTCGCGGGAGGGGCCTACGAGCAGTACTTC. This gives the protein CASSQVFAGGAYEQYF.